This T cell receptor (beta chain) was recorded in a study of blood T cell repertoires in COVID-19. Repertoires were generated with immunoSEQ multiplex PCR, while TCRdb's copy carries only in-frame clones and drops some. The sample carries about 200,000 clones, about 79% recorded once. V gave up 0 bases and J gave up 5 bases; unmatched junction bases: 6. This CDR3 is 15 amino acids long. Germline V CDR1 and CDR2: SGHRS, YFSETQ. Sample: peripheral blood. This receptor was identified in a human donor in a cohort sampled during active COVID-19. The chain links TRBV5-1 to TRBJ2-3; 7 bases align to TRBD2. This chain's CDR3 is CASSLVAGVVDTQYF. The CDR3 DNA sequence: TGCGCCAGCAGCTTGGTTGCGGGAGTCGTAGATACGCAGTATTTT.